A selection of T cell receptor beta chains follows, all from one sample in a study of shared clonotypes between healthy human individuals. Sequencing used immunoSEQ multiplex PCR; TCRdb keeps in-frame clones, though not all of them. The sample consists of about 320,000 clones, around 86% of them appearing once. The sequencing input was memory CD8+ T cells sorted from blood. Receptor source: a man younger than 35 in good health. CDR3s include the opening cysteine and the closing phenylalanine or tryptophan. A D gene is named only where the DNA matches it firmly. Only some rows state a clone size, as once, few, many or a class for expanded clones.

j_call: TRBJ2-1
d_call: TRBD2
clone_size: .
v_call: TRBV7-9
cdr3_aa: CASSSIAGAAMGEQFF
cdr3_nt: TGTGCCAGCAGCTCCATAGCGGGAGCGGCTATGGGTGAGCAGTTCTTC

j_call: TRBJ2-7
d_call: TRBD1
clone_size: .
v_call: TRBV4-1
cdr3_aa: CASSQGLGQGYEQYF
cdr3_nt: TGCGCCAGCAGCCAAGGTTTGGGACAGGGGTACGAGCAGTACTTC

j_call: TRBJ2-7
d_call: TRBD2
clone_size: once
v_call: TRBV9
cdr3_aa: CASSVGASGSYEQYF
cdr3_nt: TGTGCCAGCAGCGTAGGAGCTAGCGGGAGCTACGAGCAGTACTTC

j_call: TRBJ2-1
d_call: TRBD1
clone_size: .
v_call: TRBV7-8
cdr3_aa: CASAIGQGLSYNEQFF
cdr3_nt: TGTGCCAGCGCGATCGGACAGGGCCTCTCCTACAATGAGCAGTTCTTC

j_call: TRBJ2-1
d_call: .
clone_size: .
v_call: TRBV5-1
cdr3_aa: CASSPTRRLSDEQFF
cdr3_nt: TGCGCCAGCAGCCCGACCAGGCGATTGAGCGATGAGCAGTTCTTC

j_call: TRBJ2-1
d_call: TRBD2
clone_size: .
v_call: TRBV5-6
cdr3_aa: CASSSVGLANEQFF
cdr3_nt: TGTGCCAGCAGCTCCGTAGGACTAGCGAATGAGCAGTTCTTC

j_call: TRBJ1-1
d_call: TRBD1
clone_size: .
v_call: TRBV7-9
cdr3_aa: CASSQGGTNTEAFF
cdr3_nt: TGTGCCAGCAGCCAAGGGGGCACGAACACTGAAGCTTTCTTT

j_call: TRBJ2-7
d_call: .
clone_size: .
v_call: TRBV7-8
cdr3_aa: CASSLGRSYEQYF
cdr3_nt: TGTGCCAGCAGCCTAGGACGATCCTACGAGCAGTACTTC

j_call: TRBJ2-2
d_call: TRBD2
clone_size: .
v_call: TRBV27
cdr3_aa: CASSPGLAGGELFF
cdr3_nt: TGTGCCAGCAGTCCGGGACTAGCGGGCGGGGAGCTGTTTTTT

j_call: TRBJ2-7
d_call: TRBD1
clone_size: once
v_call: TRBV2
cdr3_aa: CASSEWGQGSYEQYF
cdr3_nt: TGTGCCAGCAGTGAATGGGGACAGGGGTCCTACGAGCAGTACTTC

j_call: TRBJ1-1
d_call: .
clone_size: once
v_call: TRBV10-3
cdr3_aa: CAISDGGAEAFF
cdr3_nt: TGTGCCATCAGTGACGGAGGGGCTGAAGCTTTCTTT

j_call: TRBJ2-7
d_call: .
clone_size: few
v_call: TRBV19
cdr3_aa: CASSSTGLSSYEQYF
cdr3_nt: TGTGCCAGTAGTTCGACAGGTCTTAGCTCCTACGAGCAGTACTTC

j_call: TRBJ1-6
d_call: .
clone_size: few
v_call: TRBV7-9
cdr3_aa: CASSPRQSSYNSPLHF
cdr3_nt: TGTGCCAGCAGCCCCCGACAGAGCTCCTATAATTCACCCCTCCACTTT

j_call: TRBJ2-1
d_call: .
clone_size: .
v_call: TRBV7-9
cdr3_aa: CASSLVTRRFF
cdr3_nt: TGTGCCAGCAGCCTCGTGACTAGGAGGTTCTTC

j_call: TRBJ2-3
d_call: TRBD2
clone_size: .
v_call: TRBV19
cdr3_aa: CASGASSGGPDTQYF
cdr3_nt: TGTGCCAGTGGGGCATCTAGCGGGGGGCCAGATACGCAGTATTTT

j_call: TRBJ2-3
d_call: .
clone_size: .
v_call: TRBV13
cdr3_aa: CASSSPRGGTDTQYF
cdr3_nt: TGTGCCAGCAGCTCACCCAGGGGCGGCACAGATACGCAGTATTTT

j_call: TRBJ2-3
d_call: .
clone_size: once
v_call: TRBV27
cdr3_aa: CASSLTILGMGTDTQYF
cdr3_nt: TGTGCCAGCAGTTTAACCATACTAGGAATGGGCACAGATACGCAGTATTTT

j_call: TRBJ2-5
d_call: TRBD2
clone_size: .
v_call: TRBV9
cdr3_aa: CASSALAGGYQETQYF
cdr3_nt: TGTGCCAGCAGCGCTCTAGCGGGGGGGTACCAAGAGACCCAGTACTTC

j_call: TRBJ2-5
d_call: .
clone_size: .
v_call: TRBV25-1
cdr3_aa: CASSEWQGDSYQETQYF
cdr3_nt: TGTGCCAGCAGTGAATGGCAAGGGGATTCGTACCAAGAGACCCAGTACTTC

j_call: TRBJ2-5
d_call: .
clone_size: few
v_call: TRBV30
cdr3_aa: CAWSVMPNQETQYF
cdr3_nt: TGTGCCTGGAGTGTAATGCCTAATCAAGAGACCCAGTACTTC

j_call: TRBJ2-2
d_call: TRBD1
clone_size: .
v_call: TRBV6-5
cdr3_aa: CATMDRANTGELFF
cdr3_nt: TGTGCCACAATGGACAGGGCGAACACCGGGGAGCTGTTTTTT

j_call: TRBJ2-5
d_call: TRBD2
clone_size: .
v_call: TRBV5-1
cdr3_aa: CASSFPGLAGDQETQYF
cdr3_nt: TGCGCCAGCAGCTTCCCTGGACTAGCGGGGGACCAAGAGACCCAGTACTTC

j_call: TRBJ1-4
d_call: .
clone_size: .
v_call: TRBV4-2
cdr3_aa: CASRDTGFGNEKLFF
cdr3_nt: TGTGCCAGCAGAGATACAGGGTTTGGTAATGAAAAACTGTTTTTT

j_call: TRBJ2-3
d_call: TRBD2
clone_size: .
v_call: TRBV9
cdr3_aa: CASSVERGGLSSTQYF
cdr3_nt: TGTGCCAGCAGCGTCGAGCGGGGGGGCCTATCTTCCACGCAGTATTTT

j_call: TRBJ2-7
d_call: .
clone_size: .
v_call: TRBV7-7
cdr3_aa: CASKGATPSYEQYF
cdr3_nt: TGTGCTAGCAAAGGGGCGACACCTTCCTACGAGCAGTACTTC

j_call: TRBJ2-7
d_call: .
clone_size: .
v_call: TRBV7-2
cdr3_aa: CASSLDRGSEQYF
cdr3_nt: TGTGCCAGCAGCTTAGATCGAGGGTCCGAGCAGTACTTC

j_call: TRBJ2-7
d_call: TRBD1
clone_size: .
v_call: TRBV30
cdr3_aa: CAWSRGTGAYEQYF
cdr3_nt: TGTGCCTGGAGTCGGGGGACAGGGGCCTACGAGCAGTACTTC

j_call: TRBJ2-7
d_call: .
clone_size: .
v_call: TRBV6-5
cdr3_aa: CASSLGTTLGYEQYF
cdr3_nt: TGTGCCAGCAGTCTAGGGACGACCTTGGGGTACGAGCAGTACTTC

j_call: TRBJ2-7
d_call: .
clone_size: .
v_call: TRBV5-1
cdr3_aa: CASSLAAGPYEQYF
cdr3_nt: TGCGCCAGCAGCTTGGCGGCAGGTCCCTACGAGCAGTACTTC

j_call: TRBJ2-7
d_call: TRBD2
clone_size: .
v_call: TRBV2
cdr3_aa: CASPKRPSGIYEQYF
cdr3_nt: TGTGCCAGTCCTAAAAGGCCTAGCGGGATCTACGAGCAGTACTTC

j_call: TRBJ1-3
d_call: TRBD1
clone_size: .
v_call: TRBV2
cdr3_aa: CASSEGGQGSSGNTIYF
cdr3_nt: TGTGCCAGCAGTGAAGGAGGACAGGGGAGCTCTGGAAACACCATATATTTT

j_call: TRBJ2-7
d_call: .
clone_size: .
v_call: TRBV9
cdr3_aa: CASSKRPEKVYEQYF
cdr3_nt: TGTGCCAGCAGCAAGCGCCCGGAAAAAGTCTACGAGCAGTACTTC

j_call: TRBJ2-4
d_call: .
clone_size: .
v_call: TRBV2
cdr3_aa: CASSVQGAKNIQYF
cdr3_nt: TGTGCCAGCAGTGTTCAGGGAGCCAAAAACATTCAGTACTTC

j_call: TRBJ2-1
d_call: TRBD1
clone_size: .
v_call: TRBV4-3
cdr3_aa: CASSHLWGTGYNEQFF
cdr3_nt: TGCGCCAGCAGCCACCTTTGGGGGACAGGGTACAATGAGCAGTTCTTC

j_call: TRBJ1-1
d_call: .
clone_size: .
v_call: TRBV6-5
cdr3_aa: CASSYLFMGDTEAFF
cdr3_nt: TGTGCCAGCAGTTATTTGTTCATGGGAGACACTGAAGCTTTCTTT

j_call: TRBJ2-4
d_call: .
clone_size: .
v_call: TRBV7-9
cdr3_aa: CASRAGSGDIQYF
cdr3_nt: TGTGCCAGCAGAGCAGGGTCCGGCGACATTCAGTACTTC

j_call: TRBJ1-4
d_call: .
clone_size: few
v_call: TRBV6-1
cdr3_aa: CASSEVTVLFF
cdr3_nt: TGTGCCAGCAGTGAAGTGACAGTGCTGTTTTTT

j_call: TRBJ1-2
d_call: TRBD1
clone_size: .
v_call: TRBV6-5
cdr3_aa: CASSYHRGPYGYTF
cdr3_nt: TGTGCCAGCAGTTACCACAGGGGGCCCTATGGCTACACCTTC

j_call: TRBJ2-7
d_call: TRBD2
clone_size: .
v_call: TRBV19
cdr3_aa: CASSLGLAVRDEQYF
cdr3_nt: TGTGCCAGTAGCCTGGGACTAGCGGTCCGGGACGAGCAGTACTTC

j_call: TRBJ1-6
d_call: TRBD1
clone_size: .
v_call: TRBV13
cdr3_aa: CASSLGTGDRVNSPLHF
cdr3_nt: TGTGCCAGCAGCTTAGGGACCGGGGACAGGGTTAATTCACCCCTCCACTTT

j_call: TRBJ2-2
d_call: .
clone_size: .
v_call: TRBV7-2
cdr3_aa: CASSLAVTNTGELFF
cdr3_nt: TGTGCCAGCAGCTTAGCGGTTACGAACACCGGGGAGCTGTTTTTT

j_call: TRBJ2-7
d_call: TRBD1
clone_size: once
v_call: TRBV5-4
cdr3_aa: CASSSTGESYEQYF
cdr3_nt: TGTGCCAGCAGCTCAACAGGGGAATCCTACGAGCAGTACTTC

j_call: TRBJ1-6
d_call: TRBD1
clone_size: .
v_call: TRBV28
cdr3_aa: CASRTSQGAGYNSPLHF
cdr3_nt: TGTGCCAGCAGGACCTCACAGGGGGCAGGGTATAATTCACCCCTCCACTTT

j_call: TRBJ2-7
d_call: TRBD2
clone_size: .
v_call: TRBV6-5
cdr3_aa: CASTTGLASEQYF
cdr3_nt: TGTGCCAGCACCACGGGACTAGCGTCCGAGCAGTACTTC

j_call: TRBJ1-1
d_call: TRBD1
clone_size: .
v_call: TRBV13
cdr3_aa: CASSFSDREGEAFF
cdr3_nt: TGTGCCAGCAGCTTTTCCGACAGGGAAGGTGAAGCTTTCTTT

j_call: TRBJ1-3
d_call: .
clone_size: .
v_call: TRBV30
cdr3_aa: CACQFDSGNTIYF
cdr3_nt: TGTGCCTGTCAGTTCGACTCTGGAAACACCATATATTTT

j_call: TRBJ2-7
d_call: .
clone_size: .
v_call: TRBV2
cdr3_aa: CASRDPIGNDSYEQYF
cdr3_nt: TGTGCCAGCAGGGACCCGATCGGGAACGATTCCTACGAGCAGTACTTC

j_call: TRBJ2-7
d_call: TRBD2
clone_size: .
v_call: TRBV4-1
cdr3_aa: CASSYGLAMSSYEQYF
cdr3_nt: TGCGCCAGCAGCTACGGACTAGCGATGAGCTCCTACGAGCAGTACTTC

j_call: TRBJ2-7
d_call: TRBD1
clone_size: once
v_call: TRBV11-2
cdr3_aa: CASSTGTAYEQYF
cdr3_nt: TGTGCCAGCAGCACTGGGACAGCCTACGAGCAGTACTTC

j_call: TRBJ2-7
d_call: .
clone_size: once
v_call: TRBV4-1
cdr3_aa: CASSQEGPAGGYEQYF
cdr3_nt: TGCGCCAGCAGCCAAGAAGGCCCCGCAGGAGGATACGAGCAGTACTTC

j_call: TRBJ1-2
d_call: TRBD1
clone_size: .
v_call: TRBV6-1
cdr3_aa: CASRLGQGMNYGYTF
cdr3_nt: TGTGCCAGCAGGCTAGGACAGGGGATGAACTATGGCTACACCTTC

j_call: TRBJ2-7
d_call: .
clone_size: .
v_call: TRBV6-6
cdr3_aa: CAISEGNAYEQYF
cdr3_nt: TGTGCCATCAGTGAGGGAAATGCCTACGAGCAGTACTTC

j_call: TRBJ2-6
d_call: TRBD1
clone_size: .
v_call: TRBV27
cdr3_aa: CASSLTGTGGANVLTF
cdr3_nt: TGTGCCAGCAGTTTAACTGGGACAGGAGGGGCCAACGTCCTGACTTTC

j_call: TRBJ2-4
d_call: .
clone_size: .
v_call: TRBV5-1
cdr3_aa: CASSLGGDPGNIQYF
cdr3_nt: TGCGCCAGCAGCTTGGGAGGAGATCCGGGAAACATTCAGTACTTC

j_call: TRBJ2-7
d_call: TRBD2
clone_size: .
v_call: TRBV14
cdr3_aa: CASSHGTSGVSYEQYF
cdr3_nt: TGTGCCAGCAGCCACGGGACTAGCGGAGTCTCCTACGAGCAGTACTTC